This TCR beta chain was recorded in a study of OX40 agonist ivuxolimab in advanced cancers. About the full investigation: Ivuxolimab, which targeted the costimulatory receptor OX40 (CD134), was an agonistic, fully human IgG2 monoclonal antibody. Three dose-escalation patients achieved partial responses, one with hepatocellular carcinoma and two with cutaneous melanoma. Peripheral TCRbeta sequencing was intended to test whether TCR sequence diversity was altered and clonal T-cell expansion was caused by ivuxolimab. Patients were allowed to have had prior anti-PD-1, anti-PD-L1 or anti-CTLA-4 therapy, and 30% to 50% of the dose-escalation patients had previously received checkpoint inhibitors. In the dose-escalation cohort, roughly 80% of patients were male, and the mean age was around 60 years, with a range of roughly 20 to 80. The paper covers the monotherapy dose-escalation part of the phase I ivuxolimab trial, which included N of about 50 patients. Intravenous ivuxolimab was administered to patients every 2 weeks at six dose levels: 0.01, 0.1, 0.3, 1.5, 3 and 10 mg/kg. Among the roughly 52 dose-escalation patients, around 20 had hepatocellular carcinoma, 15 or so melanoma, 9 renal cell carcinoma and 9 head and neck cancer. The full study reports these points: Low levels of normalized T-cell clonal expansion were also seen in some patients who did not respond. Which antigens the clonally expanded peripheral T cells were specific for was not determined. In the 0.1-3.0 mg/kg groups, partial responders had among the lowest normalized peripheral clonal expansion, particularly in CD8+ T cells. At doses of 0.1 to 3.0 mg/kg, clonal expansion of both CD4+ and CD8+ T cells in blood was seen between baseline and week 6. On average, CD8+ T cells showed more expanded clones than CD4+ T cells after ivuxolimab.

A word on this clone: Its specific antigen is unknown. No much larger clonotype is one base removed from it; base qualities were not supplied.

For sequencing of the TCRbeta CDR3 region, genomic DNA was extracted from the sorted cells. TCRbeta CDR3 regions were sequenced using the immunoSEQ Assay. The table was pulled from immuneACCESS by TCRdb, which kept in-frame rearrangements only. Such tables lose some clones; where checked, under half of the loss comes from unresolved V genes, and the rest has no known cause. The sample table holds roughly 74,000 clones, of which 87% were seen once. The ten largest clonotypes hold roughly 0.54% of the sample. Patients with autoimmune disease history or receiving systemic immunosuppression were excluded from the trial. Peripheral blood for TCR sequencing was collected from all dose cohorts at baseline, on cycle 4 day 1, and on cycle 7 day 1. The samples were drawn from a first-in-human, open-label, multicenter phase I dose-escalation trial of ivuxolimab. The trial enrolled adults with locally advanced or metastatic head and neck squamous cell, hepatocellular, melanoma or renal cell carcinoma. Before TCR sequencing, CD4+ T cells and CD8+ T cells from peripheral blood were sorted into separate populations.

This sequence was found in an adult with an advanced solid tumor such as melanoma, head and neck, liver or kidney cancer. The sample consisted of CD4+ or CD8+ T cells sorted from blood, taken in a trial of the OX40 agonist ivuxolimab.

The bases are TGTGCCAGCAGTTTATATCCGGGGACTAGCGGGAGTAGGAGCGAGCAGTACTTC. Its protein is CASSLYPGTSGSRSEQYF. In this chain, TRBV27 is recombined with TRBJ2-7; TRBD2 matches 14 bases in the middle. Sequences MNHEY (CDR1) and SMNVEV (CDR2) are obtained from the germline V gene (reference sequence). The junction shows trimming of 1 base on V and 6 bases on J, and the gene matches do not reach 11 bases of it. The CDR3, from cysteine to phenylalanine, totals 18 residues. Of the read, only the CDR3 DNA is kept; its 54 bases are in frame from base 1.